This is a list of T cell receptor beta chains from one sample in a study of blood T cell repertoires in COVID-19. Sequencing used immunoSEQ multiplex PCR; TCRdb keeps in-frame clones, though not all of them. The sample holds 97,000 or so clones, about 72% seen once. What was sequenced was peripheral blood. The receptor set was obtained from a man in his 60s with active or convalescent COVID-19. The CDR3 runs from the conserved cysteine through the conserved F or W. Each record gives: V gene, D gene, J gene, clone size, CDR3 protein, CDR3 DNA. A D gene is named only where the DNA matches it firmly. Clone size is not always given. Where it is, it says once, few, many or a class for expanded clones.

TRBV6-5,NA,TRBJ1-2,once,CASSRDIANYGYTF,TGTGCCAGCAGCCGGGACATAGCTAACTATGGCTACACCTTC
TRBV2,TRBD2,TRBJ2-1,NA,CASSSRTSDEQFF,TGTGCCAGCAGTTCTAGGACTAGCGACGAGCAGTTCTTC
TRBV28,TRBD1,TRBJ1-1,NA,CASNKQGAQSEAFF,TGTGCCAGCAATAAACAGGGGGCGCAAAGTGAAGCTTTCTTT
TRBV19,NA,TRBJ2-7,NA,CASAGGARGEQYF,TGTGCCAGTGCCGGGGGAGCCCGAGGCGAGCAGTACTTC
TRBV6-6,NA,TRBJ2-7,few,CASSWLVEGDRSEQYF,TGTGCCAGCAGTTGGTTGGTTGAGGGCGATCGGAGCGAGCAGTACTTC
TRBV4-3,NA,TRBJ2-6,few,CASSQQGTISGANVLTF,TGCGCCAGCAGCCAGCAGGGTACCATCTCTGGGGCCAACGTCCTGACTTTC
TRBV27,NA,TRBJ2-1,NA,CASRDGAESSYNEQFF,TGTGCCAGCAGGGATGGTGCGGAGAGCTCCTACAATGAGCAGTTCTTC
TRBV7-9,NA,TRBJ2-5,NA,CASSQLDRPLGETQYF,TGTGCCAGCAGCCAACTAGACAGGCCTCTTGGGGAGACCCAGTACTTC
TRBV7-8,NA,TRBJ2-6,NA,CASSLARGRGNVLTF,TGTGCCAGCAGCTTAGCGCGGGGTAGGGGCAACGTCCTGACTTTC
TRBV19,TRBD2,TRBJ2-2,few,CASIGLASNTGELFF,TGTGCCAGTATCGGACTAGCGTCGAACACCGGGGAGCTGTTTTTT
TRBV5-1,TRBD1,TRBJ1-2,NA,CASSLSSKGAGGYTF,TGCGCCAGCAGCTTGAGTTCTAAGGGGGCAGGTGGCTACACCTTC
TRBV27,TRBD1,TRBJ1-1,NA,CASSLTRGLGTEAFF,TGTGCCAGCAGTTTAACCAGGGGGCTCGGCACTGAAGCTTTCTTT
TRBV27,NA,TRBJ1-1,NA,CASSLGGPDTEAFF,TGTGCCAGCAGTTTAGGGGGCCCAGACACTGAAGCTTTCTTT
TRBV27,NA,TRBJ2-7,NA,CASSPLRGYEQYF,TGTGCCAGCAGTCCCCTGCGGGGCTACGAGCAGTACTTC
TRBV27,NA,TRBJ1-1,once,CASSLRGTPWGTEAFF,TGTGCCAGCAGTTTAAGGGGAACACCCTGGGGCACTGAAGCTTTCTTT
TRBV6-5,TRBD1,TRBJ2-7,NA,CASSSYAGTGLEQYF,TGTGCCAGCAGTTCATACGCCGGGACAGGGCTCGAGCAGTACTTC
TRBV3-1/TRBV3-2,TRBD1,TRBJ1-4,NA,CASSHRQGNEKLFF,TGTGCCAGCAGCCACCGACAGGGGAATGAAAAACTGTTTTTT
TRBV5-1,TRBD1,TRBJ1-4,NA,CASSFTGGGEKLFF,TGCGCCAGCAGCTTCACAGGGGGCGGTGAAAAACTGTTTTTT
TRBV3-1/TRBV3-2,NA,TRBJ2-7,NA,CASSHLRGEQYF,TGTGCCAGCAGCCATCTTAGGGGCGAGCAGTACTTC
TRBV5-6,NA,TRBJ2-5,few,CASSLLQQETQYF,TGTGCCAGCAGCTTGCTACAGCAAGAGACCCAGTACTTC
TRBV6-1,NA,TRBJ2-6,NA,CASSEAWGGPGANVLTF,TGTGCCAGCAGTGAAGCGTGGGGGGGGCCTGGGGCCAACGTCCTGACTTTC
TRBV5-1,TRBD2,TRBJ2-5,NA,CASSLDRIAGGGETQYF,TGCGCCAGCAGCTTGGACCGAATTGCGGGAGGGGGGGAGACCCAGTACTTC
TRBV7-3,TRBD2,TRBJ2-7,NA,CASSPGGADYEQYF,TGTGCCAGCAGCCCCGGGGGGGCGGACTACGAGCAGTACTTC
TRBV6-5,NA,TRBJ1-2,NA,CASSNYPARANYGYTF,TGTGCCAGCAGTAACTACCCAGCCAGGGCTAACTATGGCTACACCTTC
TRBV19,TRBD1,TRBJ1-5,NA,CASSRTGGSNQPQHF,TGTGCCAGTAGTCGGACAGGGGGAAGCAATCAGCCCCAGCATTTT
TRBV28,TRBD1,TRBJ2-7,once,CASTMGTGYNEQYF,TGTGCCAGCACAATGGGGACAGGGTATAACGAGCAGTACTTC
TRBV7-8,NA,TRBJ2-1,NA,CASSLLLAGYNEQFF,TGTGCCAGCAGCTTACTGCTTGCGGGGTACAATGAGCAGTTCTTC
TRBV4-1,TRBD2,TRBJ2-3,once,CASSQDGVAGGYSTDTQYF,TGCGCCAGCAGCCAAGATGGGGTAGCGGGAGGCTATAGCACAGATACGCAGTATTTT
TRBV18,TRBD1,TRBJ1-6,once,CASSPDRNYNSPLHF,TGTGCCAGCTCACCGGACAGGAACTATAATTCACCCCTCCACTTT
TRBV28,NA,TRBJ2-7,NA,CASRLTEYEQYF,TGTGCCAGCAGACTTACAGAATACGAGCAGTACTTC
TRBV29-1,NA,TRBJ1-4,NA,CSVEAGLGEKLFF,TGCAGCGTCGAAGCGGGACTTGGGGAAAAACTGTTTTTT
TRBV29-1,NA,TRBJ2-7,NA,CSVETQGGYEQYF,TGCAGCGTTGAGACGCAGGGTGGCTACGAGCAGTACTTC
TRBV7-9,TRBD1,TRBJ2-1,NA,CASRTTGVDEQFF,TGTGCCAGCAGGACGACAGGGGTCGATGAGCAGTTCTTC
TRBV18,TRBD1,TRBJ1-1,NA,CASSLKVEGASFF,TGTGCCAGCTCGCTCAAGGTCGAGGGGGCATCTTTCTTT
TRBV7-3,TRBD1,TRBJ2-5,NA,CASSLTSNRGETQYF,TGTGCCAGCAGCTTAACGTCCAACAGGGGAGAGACCCAGTACTTC
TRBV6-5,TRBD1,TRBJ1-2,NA,CASSYSQGGGYTF,TGTGCCAGCAGTTACTCGCAGGGGGGAGGCTACACCTTC
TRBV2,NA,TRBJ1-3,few,CASRRDSPGGNTIYF,TGTGCCAGCAGGCGGGACTCTCCCGGGGGAAACACCATATATTTT
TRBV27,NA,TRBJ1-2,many,CASSLVGASYGYTF,TGTGCCAGCAGTTTGGTTGGGGCGAGCTATGGCTACACCTTC
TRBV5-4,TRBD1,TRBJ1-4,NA,CASSFDRGSEKLFF,TGTGCCAGCAGCTTCGACAGGGGGTCTGAAAAACTGTTTTTT
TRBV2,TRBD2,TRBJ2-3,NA,CASRTSGRESSLFSTDTQYF,TGTGCCAGCAGGACTAGCGGGAGGGAGAGCTCTCTCTTTAGCACAGATACGCAGTATTTT
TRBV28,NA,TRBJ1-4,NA,CASSLFQGREKLFF,TGTGCCAGCAGTTTGTTCCAGGGGAGAGAAAAACTGTTTTTT
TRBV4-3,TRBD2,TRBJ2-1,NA,CASSQVSTSGYNEQFF,TGCGCCAGCAGCCAAGTCAGCACTAGCGGTTACAATGAGCAGTTCTTC
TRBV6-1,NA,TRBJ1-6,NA,CASSEGAVYNSPLHF,TGTGCCAGCAGTGAGGGGGCTGTCTATAATTCACCCCTCCACTTT
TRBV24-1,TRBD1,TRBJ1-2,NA,CATSDYTGGGEDGYTF,TGTGCCACCAGTGATTATACAGGGGGCGGTGAGGATGGCTACACCTTC
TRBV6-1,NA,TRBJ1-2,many,CASSEGTGLYGYTF,TGTGCCAGCAGTGAAGGTACAGGCCTTTATGGCTACACCTTC